The 15 T cell receptor beta chains reported below all come from one sample, sequenced in a study of cytomegalovirus exposure and HLA in healthy donors (dated by TCRdb to the late 2010s). The method behind the library was the immunoSEQ multiplex PCR assay. For the multiplex PCR, a mixture combining 60 forward primers for TCR Vbeta segments and 13 reverse primers for TCR Jbeta segments was used. TCRdb took over this immuneACCESS table, retaining in-frame rearrangements with V and J assigned. Such tables are incomplete; in checked studies, under half of the missing clones stem from an unresolved V gene, and the remainder is unexplained. This sample's listing comprises 65,000 to 95,000 clones. The ten biggest clones cover 1.4% to 1.5% of the sample. The specimen sequenced was PBMCs. The source is a woman between 55 and 75 years old in good health and CMV-seronegative.

DNA for the CDR3: TGCGCCAGCAGCCCAGGGAGGTTAAACGAAAAACTGTTTTTT. Translation: CASSPGRLNEKLFF. The chain employs TRBV4-3 and TRBJ1-4; the D gene is possibly TRBD1 (5 bases). The V gene lost 4 bases and the J gene lost 8 bases, with 14 bases spanning the gap. The CDR3 contains 14 residues. The germline V gene encodes CDR1 LGHNA and CDR2 YSLEER.

The genes are TRBV7-9 and TRBJ1-5, with D hard to call. Germline assignment: CDR1 SEHNR and CDR2 FQNEAQ (reference sequence). The CDR3 is 16 amino acids. The V end was cut by 8 bases, the J end by 2 bases, with 19 bases between. The CDR3 protein is CASLTPRGQCNQPQHF. CDR3 coding DNA: TGTGCCAGCCTCACCCCCCGCGGGCAGTGCAATCAGCCCCAGCATTTT.

This sequence joins TRBV7-6 and TRBJ1-4, with D uncertain. CDR1 is SGHVS, CDR2 FNYEAQ, per germline. Trimming shortened V by 2 bases and J by 1 base, and 5 bases separated the two germline ends. The CDR3 has 14 residues. The CDR3 reads CASSLWRTNEKLFF. For the CDR3, the DNA is TGTGCCAGCAGCTTATGGAGAACTAATGAAAAACTGTTTTTT.

The chain is built from TRBV10-1 and TRBJ1-5; TRBD1 matches 9 bases. The ends lost 5 bases at V and 6 bases at J; junction bases unmatched: 8. The length of the CDR3 is 15 residues. Germline V gene lookup returns CDR1 WNHNN and CDR2 SYGVQD (reference sequence). The CDR3 region is CASSPPTGGGQPQHF. As DNA, the CDR3 is TGCGCCAGCAGTCCCCCTACAGGGGGCGGTCAGCCCCAGCATTTT.

The chain uses TRBV29-1 and TRBJ2-3, with a possible D match to TRBD2 (6 bases). Germline-derived CDR1 and CDR2 are SQVTM and ANQGSEA. CDR3 length equals 14 residues. Trimming stripped 6 bases from V and 2 bases from J, with 15 bases between. The CDR3 DNA reads as TGCAGCGTAAGCGGGCGGTCGGCCACAGATACGCAGTATTTT. Its protein product is CSVSGRSATDTQYF.

The V gene is TRBV6-5, the J gene TRBJ2-3; perhaps TRBD2 as D (6 bases). V was pared by 5 bases and J by 1 base, with 13 bases between. The germline gives CDR1 MNHEY, CDR2 SVGAGI. The length of the CDR3 is 15 residues. CDR3 loop: CASSRGTGGTDTQYF. The CDR3 region has the DNA TGTGCCAGCAGTCGTGGTACGGGAGGCACAGATACGCAGTATTTT.

This chain links TRBV4-2 with TRBJ2-7, with D possibly matching TRBD2 (6 bases). The germline V gene has CDR1 LGHNA and CDR2 YNFKEQ. Deletions cut 0 bases from V and 0 bases from J, with 18 bases between. The CDR3 has 18 residues. CDR3 DNA sequence: TGTGCCAGCAGCCAAGATCGGGGGACGAGCGGTAGCTCCTACGAGCAGTACTTC. It codes for CASSQDRGTSGSSYEQYF.

The chain joins TRBV2 to TRBJ1-5, with D possibly TRBD1 on 6 matching bases. Germline V lookup: CDR1 SNHLY, CDR2 FYNNEI. The CDR3 has 16 residues. With 2 bases removed from V and 0 bases from J, the gap between germline ends came to 11 bases. The CDR3 bases are TGTGCCAGCAGTGAAAGACAGGTTCTTAGCAATCAGCCCCAGCATTTT. Its translation is CASSERQVLSNQPQHF.

The chain combines TRBV4-2 with TRBJ2-5; TRBD2 might be the D (6 bases). The V end was cut by 4 bases, the J end by 7 bases, with 10 bases between. Germline V CDR1 and CDR2: LGHNA, YNFKEQ. The CDR3 has 12 residues. The CDR3, as DNA: TGTGCCAGCAGCCTAGACGGGGGGACCCAGTACTTC. It encodes CASSLDGGTQYF.

This chain connects TRBV5-1 to TRBJ2-3; 7 nucleotides align to TRBD1. Germline V gene data show CDR1 as SGHRS and CDR2 as YFSETQ. The CDR3 covers 14 residues. Germline trimming cut 4 bases from V and 6 bases from J; bases unmatched to any gene: 8. CDR3 bases: TGCGCCAGCAGCCTATCGGACAGGTCCGATACGCAGTATTTT. Its translation is CASSLSDRSDTQYF.

The rearrangement links TRBV7-9 to TRBJ2-7; D unclear. The germline CDR1 and CDR2 sequences are SEHNR and FQNEAQ (reference sequence). The CDR3 is 11 amino acids. V was cut by 5 bases and J by 5 bases, with 7 bases left in between. The CDR3 is CASSPRNEQYF. For the CDR3, the DNA is TGTGCCAGCAGCCCGAGGAACGAGCAGTACTTC.

The chain recombines TRBV15 with TRBJ2-5; the D is unclear. Germline loops: CDR1 LNHNV, CDR2 YYDKDF (reference sequence). CDR3 length: 14 residues. The germline V and J ends were trimmed by 0 bases and 1 base, with 6 bases remaining between them. The CDR3 sequence: CATSRDRSQETQYF. For the CDR3, the DNA is TGTGCCACCAGCAGAGATAGAAGCCAAGAGACCCAGTACTTC.

The chain carries TRBV18 and TRBJ2-5; 7 bases match TRBD1. The J call may not be correct, given that the DNA end is closer to TRBJ2-7. Germline lookup yields CDR1 KGHSH and CDR2 LQKENI. CDR3 length: 15 amino acids. As DNA, the CDR3 is TGTGCCAGCTCACCTAAACAGGGGACCCCCTACGAGCAGTACTTC. Amino acids: CASSPKQGTPYEQYF.

As concerns this clone: At one end the junction does not follow the germline gene, possibly because of a read error. This rearrangement joins TRBV7-7 to TRBJ2-3; D gene unclear. Germline CDR1 SSHAT, CDR2 FNYEAQ (reference sequence). The CDR3 spans 14 residues. The CDR3 DNA sequence: TGTGCTAGCAGCTTAGGTACTACGACAGATACGCAGTATTTT. It codes for CASSLGTTTDTQYF.

The CDR3, as DNA: TGTGCCAGCAGCCGGGACAGGGCCGGGCAGTACTTC. Its protein is CASSRDRAGQYF. The rearrangement joins TRBV2 to TRBJ2-7; 9 bases match TRBD1. The CDR3 is 12 amino acids. Germline V gene sequence: CDR1 SNHLY, CDR2 FYNNEI. The J segment lost 9 bases and the V segment lost 6 bases, leaving 6 bases of the junction unmatched.